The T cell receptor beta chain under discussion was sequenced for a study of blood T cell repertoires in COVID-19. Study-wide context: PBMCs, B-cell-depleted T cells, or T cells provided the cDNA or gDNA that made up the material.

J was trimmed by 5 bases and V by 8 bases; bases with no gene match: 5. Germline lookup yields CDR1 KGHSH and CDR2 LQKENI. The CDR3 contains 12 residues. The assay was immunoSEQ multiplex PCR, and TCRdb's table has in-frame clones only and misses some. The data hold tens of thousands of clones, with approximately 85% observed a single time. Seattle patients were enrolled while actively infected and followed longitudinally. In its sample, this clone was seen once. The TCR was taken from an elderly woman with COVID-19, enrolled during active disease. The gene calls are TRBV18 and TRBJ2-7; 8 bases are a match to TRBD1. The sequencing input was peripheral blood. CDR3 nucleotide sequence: TGTGCCAGCGCAAAGACAGGGGACGAGCAGTACTTC. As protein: CASAKTGDEQYF.